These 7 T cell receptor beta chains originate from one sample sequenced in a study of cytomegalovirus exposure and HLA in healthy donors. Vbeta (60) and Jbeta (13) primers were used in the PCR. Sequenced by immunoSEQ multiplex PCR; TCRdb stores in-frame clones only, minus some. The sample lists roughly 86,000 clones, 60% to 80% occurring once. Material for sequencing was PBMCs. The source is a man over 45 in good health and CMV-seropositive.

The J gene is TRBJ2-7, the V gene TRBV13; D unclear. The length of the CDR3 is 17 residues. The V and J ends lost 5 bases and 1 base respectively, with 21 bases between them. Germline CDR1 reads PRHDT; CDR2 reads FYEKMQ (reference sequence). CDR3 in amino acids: CASSALTGRKNSYEQYF. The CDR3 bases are TGTGCCAGCAGCGCGCTGACGGGTCGGAAGAATTCCTACGAGCAGTACTTC.

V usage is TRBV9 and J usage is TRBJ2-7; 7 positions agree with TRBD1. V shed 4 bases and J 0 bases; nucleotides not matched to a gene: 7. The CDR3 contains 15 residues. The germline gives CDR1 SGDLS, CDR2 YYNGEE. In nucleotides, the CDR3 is TGTGCCAGCAGCTCCACCGCAGGGGGCTCCTACGAGCAGTACTTC. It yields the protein CASSSTAGGSYEQYF.

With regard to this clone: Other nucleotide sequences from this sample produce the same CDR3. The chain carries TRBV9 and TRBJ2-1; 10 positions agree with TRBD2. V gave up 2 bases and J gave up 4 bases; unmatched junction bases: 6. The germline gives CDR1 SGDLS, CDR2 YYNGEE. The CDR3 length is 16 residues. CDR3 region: CASSVSGGASYNEQFF. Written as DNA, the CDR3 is TGTGCCAGCAGCGTGAGCGGGGGGGCGTCTTACAATGAGCAGTTCTTC.

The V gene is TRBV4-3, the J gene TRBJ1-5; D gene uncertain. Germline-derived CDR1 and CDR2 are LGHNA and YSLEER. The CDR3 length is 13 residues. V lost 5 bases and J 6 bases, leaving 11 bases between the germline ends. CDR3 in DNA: TGCGCCAGCAGCGATCAGGTCGGTCAGCCCCAGCATTTT. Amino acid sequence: CASSDQVGQPQHF.

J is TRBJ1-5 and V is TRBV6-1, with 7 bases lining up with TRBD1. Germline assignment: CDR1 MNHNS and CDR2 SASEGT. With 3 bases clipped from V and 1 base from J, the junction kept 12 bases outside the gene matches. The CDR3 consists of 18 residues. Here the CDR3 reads CASSESTGVWGSNQPQHF. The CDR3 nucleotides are TGTGCCAGCAGTGAGTCAACAGGGGTTTGGGGAAGCAATCAGCCCCAGCATTTT.

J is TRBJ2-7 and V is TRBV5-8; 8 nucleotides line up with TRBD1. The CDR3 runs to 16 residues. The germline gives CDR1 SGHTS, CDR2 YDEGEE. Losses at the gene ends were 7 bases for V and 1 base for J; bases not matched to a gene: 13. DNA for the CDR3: TGTGCCAGCCCCAATGGATGGACAGGGACTTCCTACGAGCAGTACTTC. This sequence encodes CASPNGWTGTSYEQYF.

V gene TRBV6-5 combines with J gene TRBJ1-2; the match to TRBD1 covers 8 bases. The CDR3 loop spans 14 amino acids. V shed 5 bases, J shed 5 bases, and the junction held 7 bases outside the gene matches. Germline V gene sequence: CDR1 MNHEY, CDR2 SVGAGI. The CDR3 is CASSADREKYGYTF. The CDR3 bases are TGTGCCAGCAGTGCGGACAGGGAGAAGTATGGCTACACCTTC.